This record covers a single TCR beta chain. No antigen is known for it. This sample is drawn from a study of PD-1 blockade in mismatch repair-deficient tumors. About the research overall: Patients had fewer than 15 mismatch repair-deficient cancer types and were previously treated and progressing. Whole-study results and caveats: Tumor-resident clones, often undetectable pretreatment in blood, expanded then contracted after pembrolizumab.

Assay: immunoSEQ multiplex PCR; the TCRdb copy retains only in-frame clones and omits some. The sample lists about 38,000 clones; 70% to 80% were seen once. Trimming removed 1 base from V and 3 bases from J, with 7 bases in between. This CDR3 spans 13 amino acids. Germline loops: CDR1 SEHNR, CDR2 FQNEAQ (reference sequence). PCR or immunohistochemistry showed mismatch repair deficiency in every enrolled patient. TCRs were sequenced from a few patients responding to pembrolizumab. This receptor was obtained from an adult with mismatch repair-deficient cancer. This sequence joins TRBV7-9 and TRBJ2-7, with D tentatively TRBD2 (6 bases). The sample consisted of peripheral blood, taken 4 weeks after starting pembrolizumab. CDR3 coding DNA: TGTGCCAGCAGCTTAGGGGACTTCTACGAGCAGTACTTC. Protein product: CASSLGDFYEQYF.